The clone carrying this TCR beta chain was picked up one time. In the original processing: Amplified reference gene primers provided the basis for estimating nucleated cell counts. TCRdb keeps only in-frame clones here, not all; method: immunoSEQ multiplex PCR. V and J calls and clone size are given by that table; D and trimming were obtained from the DNA. Among under 300,000 clones listed, roughly 80% were seen once. This sample stems from a study of blood T cell repertoires in COVID-19. For the study at large: Nucleic acid was either cDNA or gDNA, and it came from T cells, B-cell-depleted T cells, or PBMCs.

Looked up from germline, CDR1 is LGHDT and CDR2 is YNNKEL (reference sequence). V shed 1 base and J 7 bases; nucleotides not matched to a gene: 5. This CDR3 comprises 16 residues. Sequences were obtained from peripheral blood. This TCR was recovered from a woman in her late teens or twenties with acute or convalescent COVID-19. V and J are TRBV3-1 (or the pseudogene TRBV3-2) and TRBJ1-6; 9 nucleotides agree with TRBD1. CDR3 sequence reads: CASSQVEGQGNSPLHF. CDR3 nucleotides: TGTGCCAGCAGCCAAGTTGAGGGACAGGGAAATTCACCCCTCCACTTT.